These T cell receptor beta chains were read from a single sample in a study of blood T cells in healthy people across ages. TCRdb independently ran MiXCR on the 5' RACE reads; one entry per CDR3 protein. The table lists around 1,500,000 distinct CDR3 sequences, roughly 40% of them singletons. Material for sequencing was blood. Receptors originate from a woman between 18 and 29 years old in good health. CDR3s include the opening cysteine and the closing phenylalanine or tryptophan. The D gene is left open where the match is weak. A row's size may be missing; if present it is once, few, many or a size class.

clone_size j_call v_call d_call cdr3_aa cdr3_nt
- TRBJ2-1 TRBV12-3/TRBV12-4 TRBD2 CASSLASGRLLNEQFF TGTGCCAGCAGTTTGGCCAGCGGGAGGTTATTGAATGAGCAGTTCTTC
- TRBJ2-5 TRBV6-1 TRBD2 CASTQERDRQEAQYF TGTGCCAGCACCCAAGAGCGGGATCGGCAAGAGGCCCAGTACTTC
few TRBJ2-7 TRBV12-3/TRBV12-4 - CASSLSAENEQYF TGTGCCAGCAGCCTCTCGGCAGAAAACGAGCAGTACTTC
- TRBJ2-1 TRBV20-1 TRBD2 CSAQRMSSGTYNEQFF TGCAGTGCCCAAAGGATGAGTAGCGGGACCTACAATGAGCAGTTCTTC
few TRBJ2-1 TRBV4-1 - CASSPLSGGHNEQFF TGCGCCAGCAGCCCTTTATCTGGGGGACACAATGAGCAGTTCTTC
- TRBJ1-1 TRBV20-1 - CSALRGPGTEAFF TGCAGTGCCCTAAGAGGGCCTGGCACTGAAGCTTTCTTT
- TRBJ1-5 TRBV4-1 - CASSQDRVVGTSNQPQHF TGCGCCAGCAGCCAAGATAGGGTCGTGGGGACTAGCAATCAGCCCCAGCATTTT
- TRBJ1-1 TRBV6-5 - CASGRGENTEAFF TGTGCCAGCGGACGCGGTGAGAACACTGAAGCTTTCTTT
few TRBJ1-2 TRBV11-2 - CASSSGSSGYTF TGTGCCAGCAGTTCTGGGTCTTCGGGCTACACCTTC
- TRBJ2-5 TRBV10-3 - CAIKPSTQETQYF TGTGCCATCAAACCCAGTACCCAAGAGACCCAGTACTTC
- TRBJ2-3 TRBV5-1 TRBD1 CASSLGDRGFDTQYF TGCGCCAGCAGCTTGGGGGACAGGGGATTTGATACGCAGTATTTT
- TRBJ2-1 TRBV20-1 TRBD2 CSAILAGGGNEQFF TGCAGTGCGATACTAGCGGGAGGAGGCAATGAGCAGTTCTTC
- TRBJ2-7 TRBV7-2 TRBD1 CASSLYGTGDEQYF TGTGCCAGCAGCTTATACGGGACAGGCGACGAGCAGTACTTC
- TRBJ1-1 TRBV10-3 TRBD1 CAMAADRGRTEAFF TGTGCCATGGCTGCGGACAGGGGGCGAACTGAAGCTTTCTTT
- TRBJ2-7 TRBV6-1 TRBD2 CASRRTSVEQYF TGTGCCAGCAGACGGACTAGCGTGGAGCAGTACTTC
many TRBJ1-2 TRBV12-3/TRBV12-4 - CASSLASGFGPHYGYTF TGTGCCAGCAGTTTAGCCTCAGGGTTTGGGCCGCACTATGGCTACACCTTC
few TRBJ2-3 TRBV7-2 TRBD2 CASSLGLGLYF TGTGCCAGCAGCTTGGGACTAGGACTGTATTTT
- TRBJ2-5 TRBV7-3 - CASSPTSGQLQETQYF TGTGCCAGCAGCCCAACCTCGGGGCAGTTACAAGAGACCCAGTACTTC
- TRBJ1-2 TRBV12-3/TRBV12-4 - CASSSLLYYGYTF TGTGCCAGCAGTTCCCTGCTTTACTATGGCTACACCTTC
- TRBJ2-7 TRBV6-1 - CASSERGQIYEQYF TGTGCCAGCAGTGAAAGAGGACAGATCTACGAGCAGTACTTC
- TRBJ2-1 TRBV3-1 - CASSQVGQPPDNEQFF TGTGCCAGCAGCCAAGTTGGACAGCCGCCGGACAATGAGCAGTTCTTC
few TRBJ2-3 TRBV2 TRBD2 CASVSGRADTDTQYF TGTGCCAGTGTAAGCGGGAGGGCCGATACAGATACGCAGTATTTT
few TRBJ2-7 TRBV4-1 - CASSQAWVAGHAYEQYF TGCGCCAGCAGCCAAGCTTGGGTTGCGGGGCACGCCTACGAGCAGTACTTC
- TRBJ1-1 TRBV10-2 TRBD1 CASRKDRGDTEAFF TGCGCCAGCAGAAAAGACAGGGGGGACACTGAAGCTTTCTTT
- TRBJ1-1 TRBV6-1 - CASSEGPTMNTEAFF TGTGCCAGCAGTGAAGGCCCGACCATGAACACTGAAGCTTTCTTT
- TRBJ2-5 TRBV29-1 - CSVQGGGTQETQYF TGCAGCGTTCAGGGGGGTGGTACTCAAGAGACCCAGTACTTC
few TRBJ2-7 TRBV10-3 - CAISDPGEQYF TGTGCCATCAGTGATCCGGGCGAGCAGTACTTC
- TRBJ2-3 TRBV10-3 - CAISVPGVVADTQYF TGTGCCATCAGTGTGCCGGGAGTGGTAGCAGATACGCAGTATTTT
few TRBJ2-5 TRBV20-1 - CSAAAGWEVSETQYF TGCAGTGCGGCTGCAGGCTGGGAGGTTTCAGAGACCCAGTACTTC
- TRBJ1-1 TRBV30 - CAWRSKGFTEAFF TGTGCCTGGAGAAGTAAAGGGTTCACTGAAGCTTTCTTT
- TRBJ2-5 TRBV19 TRBD1 CASSIGTATETQYF TGTGCCAGTAGTATCGGGACAGCAACGGAGACCCAGTACTTC
- TRBJ2-2 TRBV30 TRBD2 CAWSVLRTSGTTNTGELFF TGTGCCTGGAGTGTACTCAGGACTAGCGGGACTACGAACACCGGGGAGCTGTTTTTT
- TRBJ2-1 TRBV7-2 TRBD2 CASSAPGTSAGNEQFF TGTGCCAGCAGCGCCCCCGGGACTAGCGCCGGGAATGAGCAGTTCTTC
few TRBJ2-1 TRBV20-1 - CSACPPNHNEQFF TGCAGTGCCTGCCCCCCCAACCACAATGAGCAGTTCTTC
few TRBJ1-2 TRBV28 TRBD1 CASFTGGGWNGYTF TGTGCCAGCTTTACAGGGGGCGGATGGAATGGCTACACCTTC
few TRBJ2-7 TRBV4-1 - CASSQQGSSYNEQYF TGCGCCAGCAGCCAACAGGGGAGCTCCTACAATGAGCAGTACTTC
- TRBJ2-1 TRBV20-1 - CSARDHNEQFF TGCAGTGCTAGAGACCACAATGAGCAGTTCTTC
few TRBJ2-1 TRBV27 TRBD1 CATQDRGTNEQFF TGTGCCACCCAGGACAGGGGGACTAATGAGCAGTTCTTC
- TRBJ2-4 TRBV7-2 - CASSLESLNIQYF TGTGCCAGCAGCTTAGAGTCCCTAAACATTCAGTACTTC
- TRBJ2-7 TRBV20-1 - CSAPGERSSYNEQYF TGCAGTGCTCCCGGCGAGCGAAGCTCCTACAATGAGCAGTACTTC
many TRBJ1-2 TRBV28 - CASSSRYGYTF TGTGCCAGCAGTTCCCGCTATGGCTACACCTTC
- TRBJ2-7 TRBV4-2 TRBD2 CASSQGLAGWFEQYF TGTGCCAGCAGCCAAGGACTAGCGGGATGGTTCGAGCAGTACTTC